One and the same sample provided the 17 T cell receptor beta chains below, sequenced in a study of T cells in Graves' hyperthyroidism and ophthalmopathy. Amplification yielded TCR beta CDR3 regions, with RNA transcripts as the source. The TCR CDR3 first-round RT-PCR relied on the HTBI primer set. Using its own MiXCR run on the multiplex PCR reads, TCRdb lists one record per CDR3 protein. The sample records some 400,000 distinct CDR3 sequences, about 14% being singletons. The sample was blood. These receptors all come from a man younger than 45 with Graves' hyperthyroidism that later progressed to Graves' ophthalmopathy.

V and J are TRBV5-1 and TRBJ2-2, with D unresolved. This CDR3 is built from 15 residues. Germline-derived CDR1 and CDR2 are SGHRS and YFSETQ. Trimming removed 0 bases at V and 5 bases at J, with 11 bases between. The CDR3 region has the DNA TGCGCCAGCAGCTTGGGAACTTTGGGGACCGGGGAGCTGTTTTTT. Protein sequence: CASSLGTLGTGELFF.

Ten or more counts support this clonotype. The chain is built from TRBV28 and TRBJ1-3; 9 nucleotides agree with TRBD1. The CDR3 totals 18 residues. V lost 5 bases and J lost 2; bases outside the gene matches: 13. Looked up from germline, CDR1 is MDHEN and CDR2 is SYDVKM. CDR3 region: CASSPRRTGVYPGNTIYF. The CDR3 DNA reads TGTGCCAGCAGTCCCCGCCGGACAGGGGTTTACCCTGGAAACACCATATATTTT.

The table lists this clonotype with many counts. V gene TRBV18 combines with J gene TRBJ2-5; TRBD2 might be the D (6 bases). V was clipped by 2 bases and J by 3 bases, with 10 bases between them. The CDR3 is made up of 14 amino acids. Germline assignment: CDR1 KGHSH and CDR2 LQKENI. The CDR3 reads CASSPNPGEETQYF. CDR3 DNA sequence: TGTGCCAGCTCACCAAATCCGGGGGAAGAGACCCAGTACTTC.

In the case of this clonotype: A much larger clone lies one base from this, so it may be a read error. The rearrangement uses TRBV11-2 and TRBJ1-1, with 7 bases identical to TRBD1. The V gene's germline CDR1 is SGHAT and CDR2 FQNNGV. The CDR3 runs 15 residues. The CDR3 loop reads CASSLHTGVRAEASF. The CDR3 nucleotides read TGTGCCAGCAGCTTACATACAGGGGTGAGGGCTGAAGCTTCCTTT.

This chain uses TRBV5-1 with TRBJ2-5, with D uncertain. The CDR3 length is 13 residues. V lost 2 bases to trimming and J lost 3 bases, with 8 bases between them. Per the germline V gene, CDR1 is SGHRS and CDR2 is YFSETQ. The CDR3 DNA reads TGCGCCAGCAGCTTCCCTGGGGAAGAGACCCAGTACTTC. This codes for CASSFPGEETQYF.

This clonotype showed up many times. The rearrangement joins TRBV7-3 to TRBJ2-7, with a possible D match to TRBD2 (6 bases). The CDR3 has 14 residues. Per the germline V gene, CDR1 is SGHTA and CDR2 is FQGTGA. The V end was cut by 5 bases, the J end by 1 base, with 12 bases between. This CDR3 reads CASSRAEGSYEQYF. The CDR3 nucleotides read TGTGCCAGCAGCCGCGCGGAGGGTTCCTACGAGCAGTACTTC.

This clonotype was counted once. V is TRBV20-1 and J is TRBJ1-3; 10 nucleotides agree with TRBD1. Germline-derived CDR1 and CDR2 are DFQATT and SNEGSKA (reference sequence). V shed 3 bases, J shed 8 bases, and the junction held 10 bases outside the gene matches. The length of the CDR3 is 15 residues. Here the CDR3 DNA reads TGCAGTGCTAGCCCGGGACAGGGGATTCGAGACACCATATATTTT. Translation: CSASPGQGIRDTIYF.

The CDR3 region has the DNA TGCAGCGTTGACGGGACTAGCGGAGCGAGGTATGAGCAGTTCTTC. Its protein product is CSVDGTSGARYEQFF. This sequence joins TRBV29-1 and TRBJ2-1; 11 bases line up with TRBD2. The CDR3 is made up of 15 amino acids. With 3 bases clipped from V and 8 bases from J, the junction kept 9 bases outside the gene matches. Germline V CDR1 and CDR2: SQVTM, ANQGSEA.

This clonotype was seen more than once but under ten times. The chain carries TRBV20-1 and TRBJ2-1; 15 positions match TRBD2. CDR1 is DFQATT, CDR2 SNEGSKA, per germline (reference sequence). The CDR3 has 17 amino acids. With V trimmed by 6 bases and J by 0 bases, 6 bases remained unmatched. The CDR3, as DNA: TGCAGTGCGATGGGACTAGCGGGGGGCAACTCCTACAATGAGCAGTTCTTC. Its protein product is CSAMGLAGGNSYNEQFF.

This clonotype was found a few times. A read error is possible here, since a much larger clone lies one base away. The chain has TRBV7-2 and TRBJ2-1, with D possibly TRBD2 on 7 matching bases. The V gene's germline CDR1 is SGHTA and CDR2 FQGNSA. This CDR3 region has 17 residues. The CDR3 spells CAGSHPRRRGPNNEQFF. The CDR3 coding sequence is TGTGCCGGCAGCCACCCGAGGCGGCGGGGGCCTAACAATGAGCAGTTCTTC.

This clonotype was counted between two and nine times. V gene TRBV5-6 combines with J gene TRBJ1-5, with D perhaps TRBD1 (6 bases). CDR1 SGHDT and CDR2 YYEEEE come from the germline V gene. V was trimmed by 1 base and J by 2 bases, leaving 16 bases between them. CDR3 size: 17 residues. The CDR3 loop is CASSLSHREGGNQPQHF. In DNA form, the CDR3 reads TGTGCCAGCAGCTTGAGTCACAGGGAAGGGGGCAATCAGCCCCAGCATTTT.

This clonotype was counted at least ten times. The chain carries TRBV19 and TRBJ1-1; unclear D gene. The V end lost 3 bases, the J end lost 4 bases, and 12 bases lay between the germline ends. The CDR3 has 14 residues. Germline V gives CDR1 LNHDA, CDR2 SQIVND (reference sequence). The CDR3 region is CASSILGGGTEAFF. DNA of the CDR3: TGTGCCAGTAGTATTTTGGGAGGCGGCACTGAAGCTTTCTTT.

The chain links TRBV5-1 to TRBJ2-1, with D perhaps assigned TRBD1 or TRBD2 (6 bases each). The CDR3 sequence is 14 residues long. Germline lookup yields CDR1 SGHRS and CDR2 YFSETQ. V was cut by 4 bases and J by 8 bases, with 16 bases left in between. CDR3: CASSPANGGDEQFF. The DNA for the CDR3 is TGCGCCAGCAGCCCAGCAAACGGGGGCGATGAGCAGTTCTTC.

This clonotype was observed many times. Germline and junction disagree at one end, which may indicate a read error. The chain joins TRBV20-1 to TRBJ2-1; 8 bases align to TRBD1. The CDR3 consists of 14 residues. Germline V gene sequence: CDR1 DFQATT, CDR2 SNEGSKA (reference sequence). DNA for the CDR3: TGCAGTGCCAGAGGGGGTTCAGGGGGCGTAGAGCAGTTCTTC. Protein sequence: CSARGGSGGVEQFF.

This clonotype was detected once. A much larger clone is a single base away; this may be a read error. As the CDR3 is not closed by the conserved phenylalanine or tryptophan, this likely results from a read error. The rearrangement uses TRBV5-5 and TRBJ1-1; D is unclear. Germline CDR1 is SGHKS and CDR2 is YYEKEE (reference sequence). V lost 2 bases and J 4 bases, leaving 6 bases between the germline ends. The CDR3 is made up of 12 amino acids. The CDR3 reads CASSLMITEAFL. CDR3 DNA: TGTGCCAGCAGCTTAATGATCACTGAAGCTTTCCTT.

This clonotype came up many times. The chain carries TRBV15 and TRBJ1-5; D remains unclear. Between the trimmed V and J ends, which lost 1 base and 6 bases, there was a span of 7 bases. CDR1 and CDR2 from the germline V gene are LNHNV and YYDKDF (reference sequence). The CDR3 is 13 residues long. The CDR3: CATSRGKGQPQHF. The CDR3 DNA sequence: TGTGCCACCAGCAGAGGAAAGGGTCAGCCCCAGCATTTT. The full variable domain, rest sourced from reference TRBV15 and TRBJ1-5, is DAMVIQNPRYQVTQFGKPVTLSCSQTLNHNVMYWYQQKSSQAPKLLFHYYDKDFNNEADTPDNFQSRRPNTSFCFLDIRSPGLGDTAMYLCATSRGKGQPQHFGDGTRLSIL.

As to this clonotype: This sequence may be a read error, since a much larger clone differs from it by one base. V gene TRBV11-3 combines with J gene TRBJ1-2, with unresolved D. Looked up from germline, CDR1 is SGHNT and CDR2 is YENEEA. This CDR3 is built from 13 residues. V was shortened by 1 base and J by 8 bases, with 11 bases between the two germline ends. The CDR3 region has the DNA TGTGCCAGCAGCTTAGGCTATTCAGAAGGCTACACCTTC. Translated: CASSLGYSEGYTF.